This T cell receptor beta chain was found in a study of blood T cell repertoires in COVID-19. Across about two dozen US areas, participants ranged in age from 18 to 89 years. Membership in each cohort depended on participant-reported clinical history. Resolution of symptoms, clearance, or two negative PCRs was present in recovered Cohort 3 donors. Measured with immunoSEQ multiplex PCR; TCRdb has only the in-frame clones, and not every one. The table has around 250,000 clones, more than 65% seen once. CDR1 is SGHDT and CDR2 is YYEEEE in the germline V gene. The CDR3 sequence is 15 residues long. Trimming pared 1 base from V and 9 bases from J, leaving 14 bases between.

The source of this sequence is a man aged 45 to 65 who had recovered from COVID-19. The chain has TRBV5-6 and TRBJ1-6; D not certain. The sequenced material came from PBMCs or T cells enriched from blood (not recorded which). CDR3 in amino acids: CASSLTGKGGSPLHF. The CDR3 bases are TGTGCCAGCAGCTTGACCGGGAAGGGAGGTTCACCCCTCCACTTT.